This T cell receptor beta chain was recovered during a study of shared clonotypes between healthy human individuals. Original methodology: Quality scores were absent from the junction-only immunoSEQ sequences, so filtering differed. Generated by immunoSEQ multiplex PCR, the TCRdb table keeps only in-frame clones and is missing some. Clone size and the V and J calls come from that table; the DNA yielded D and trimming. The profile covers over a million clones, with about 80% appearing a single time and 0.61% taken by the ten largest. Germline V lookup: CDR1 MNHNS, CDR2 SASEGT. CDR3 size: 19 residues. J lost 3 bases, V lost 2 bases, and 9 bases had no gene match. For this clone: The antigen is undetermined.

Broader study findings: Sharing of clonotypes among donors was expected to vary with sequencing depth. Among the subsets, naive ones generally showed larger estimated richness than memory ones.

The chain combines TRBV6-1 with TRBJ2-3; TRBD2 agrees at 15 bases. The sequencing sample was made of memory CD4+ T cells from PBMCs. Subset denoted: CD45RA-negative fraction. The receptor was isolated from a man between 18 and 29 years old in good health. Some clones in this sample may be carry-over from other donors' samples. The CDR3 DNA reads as TGTGCCAGCAGTGAATCGGGACTAGCGGGAGGTGAATTGACAGATACGCAGTATTTT. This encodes CASSESGLAGGELTDTQYF.